This T cell receptor beta chain was recorded in a study of PD-1 blockade in classical Hodgkin lymphoma. In regard to this clone: Its target is not known.

Germline CDR1 SGHNT, CDR2 YYREEE (reference sequence). The CDR3 spans 15 residues. Trimming stripped 2 bases from V and 2 bases from J, with 14 bases between. The patients all showed relapse after autologous stem cell transplantation, while their brentuximab vedotin exposure varied. Clones were sequenced by immunoSEQ multiplex PCR, and TCRdb holds only the in-frame ones, with some missing. The repertoire holds nearly 60,000 clones, with less than 95% as singletons. Overall study findings and caveats: By C4D1, diversity of CD4+ TCRs had risen significantly, whereas that of CD8+ TCRs had not.

This clonotype was sampled from a human donor with classical Hodgkin lymphoma. The chain recombines TRBV5-4 with TRBJ2-7, with a possible D match to TRBD1 (6 bases). The material was peripheral blood mononuclear cells (PBMCs), obtained before the second cycle of nivolumab. DNA of the CDR3: TGTGCCAGCAGCTTTGTACCGGGACACCCCTACGAGCAGTACTTC. Translated: CASSFVPGHPYEQYF.